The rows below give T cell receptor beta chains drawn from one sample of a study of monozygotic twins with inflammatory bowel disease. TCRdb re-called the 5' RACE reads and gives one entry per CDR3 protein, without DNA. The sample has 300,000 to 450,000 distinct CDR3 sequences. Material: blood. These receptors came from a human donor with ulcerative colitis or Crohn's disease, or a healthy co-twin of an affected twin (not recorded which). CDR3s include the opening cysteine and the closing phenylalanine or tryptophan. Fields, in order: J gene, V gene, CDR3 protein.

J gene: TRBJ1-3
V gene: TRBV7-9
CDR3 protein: CASSSQGVDFRNTIYF

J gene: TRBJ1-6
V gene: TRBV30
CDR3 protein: CAWSVRRHGNSPLHF

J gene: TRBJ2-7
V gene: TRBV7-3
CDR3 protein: CASSPLIGRSYEQYF

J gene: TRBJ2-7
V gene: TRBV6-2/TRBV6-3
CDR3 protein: CASSPYGGNFYEQYF

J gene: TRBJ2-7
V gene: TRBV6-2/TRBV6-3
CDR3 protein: CASTPSGGVYEQYF

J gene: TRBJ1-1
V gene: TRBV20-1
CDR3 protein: CSASYSLNTEAFF

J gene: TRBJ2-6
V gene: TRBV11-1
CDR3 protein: CASRSGWPGANVLTF

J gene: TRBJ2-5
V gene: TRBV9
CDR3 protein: CASSGKTSGGETQYF

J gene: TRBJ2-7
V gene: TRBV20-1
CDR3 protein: CSASDSLTYEQYF

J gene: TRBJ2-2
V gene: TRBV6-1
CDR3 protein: CASRTGSLRTGELFF

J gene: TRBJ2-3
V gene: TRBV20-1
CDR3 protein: CSAIGLDPGGTQYF

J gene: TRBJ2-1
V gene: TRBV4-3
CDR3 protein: CASRIAGSDNEQFF

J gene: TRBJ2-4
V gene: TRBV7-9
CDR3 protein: CASSFGGGSFAKNIQYF

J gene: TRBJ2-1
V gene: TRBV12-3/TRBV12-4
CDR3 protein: CASRATSGAYNEQFF

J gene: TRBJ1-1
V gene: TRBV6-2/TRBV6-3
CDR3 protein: CATRAMGFYTEAFF

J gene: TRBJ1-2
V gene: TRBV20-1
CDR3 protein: CSYWEGYGYTF

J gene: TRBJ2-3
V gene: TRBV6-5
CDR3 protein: CASSYSGAGGDTQYF

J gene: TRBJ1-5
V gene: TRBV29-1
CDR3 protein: CSVARAYNQPQHF

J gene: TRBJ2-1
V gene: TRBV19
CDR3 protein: CASSITGFSYNEQFF

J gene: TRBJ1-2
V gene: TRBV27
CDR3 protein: CASSQDRFYGYTF

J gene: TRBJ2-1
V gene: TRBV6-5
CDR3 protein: CASSYPGQGYNEQFF

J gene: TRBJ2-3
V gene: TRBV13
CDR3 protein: CASSLAPPSTDTQYF

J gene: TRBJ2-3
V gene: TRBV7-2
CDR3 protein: CASSLTPKGPRTDTQYF

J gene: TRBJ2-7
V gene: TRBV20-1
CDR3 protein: CSARAEAGVSYEQYF

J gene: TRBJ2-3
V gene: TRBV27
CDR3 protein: CASSRGGHKDTQYF

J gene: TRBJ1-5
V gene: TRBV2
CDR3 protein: CASSEYRINQPQHF

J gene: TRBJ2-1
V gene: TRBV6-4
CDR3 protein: CASSDSWTSGGHNEQFF

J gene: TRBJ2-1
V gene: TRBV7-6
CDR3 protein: CASSLGLAGLNEQFF

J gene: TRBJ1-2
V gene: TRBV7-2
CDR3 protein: CASSLEAIPTF